This entry describes one T cell receptor (beta chain). The sample belongs to a study of blood T cell repertoires in COVID-19. Study-level background: Whether acute or convalescent, the COVID-19 samples came from the United States, Italy and Spain. Nucleic acid was either cDNA or gDNA, and it came from T cells, B-cell-depleted T cells, or PBMCs.

In the original analysis: Amplifying reference gene primers gave estimates of nucleated cell counts. Assay: immunoSEQ multiplex PCR; the TCRdb copy retains only in-frame clones and omits some. D and trimming come from the DNA, and the V and J calls and clone size come from that table. Here the sample spans about 140,000 clones, 60% to 85% being singletons. Germline values: CDR1 SGHRS, CDR2 YFSETQ. V dropped 4 bases and J dropped 2; count of bases not matched to a gene: 4. CDR3 length: 14 amino acids. The sample was peripheral blood. The chain recombines TRBV5-1 with TRBJ2-7; 9 bases are shared with TRBD1. This sequence was found in a woman older than 75 with active or convalescent COVID-19. CDR3 loop: CASSRTGATYEQYF. The CDR3 nucleotides read TGCGCCAGCAGCAGGACAGGGGCCACCTACGAGCAGTACTTC.